A single T cell receptor (beta chain) is shown here with its context. Its cognate antigen is unknown. A single record per CDR3 protein comes from TCRdb applying MiXCR to the 5' RACE reads. The sample shows around 960,000 distinct CDR3 sequences, 12% of them seen only once. CDR1 MNHEY and CDR2 SVGEGT come from the germline V gene. The V gene lost 0 bases and the J gene lost 4 bases, with 11 bases spanning the gap. This CDR3 contains 15 residues. This sample was included in a study of identical twins. Study conclusions and caveats: A cross-sectional statistical analysis, not follow-up of the same donors, supported the conclusions.

Donors were all healthy Caucasians. These sequences were also reported in another study, on yellow fever vaccine responses in identical twins.

Sample: PBMCs. The chain employs TRBV6-2 or TRBV6-3 and TRBJ2-3; D is unresolved. The source is a woman younger than 35 in good health. CDR3 sequence (DNA): TGTGCCAGCAGTTACTCCCGAAGGTGGGCAGATACGCAGTATTTT. Its protein product is CASSYSRRWADTQYF.